Below, one T cell receptor (beta chain) is given with its context. Using immunoSEQ multiplex PCR, the repertoire was profiled, and TCRdb retains in-frame clones only, with some absent. This repertoire shows around 340,000 clones, 95% found once; its top ten account for roughly 0.02%. These data are taken from a study of shared T cell receptors in the human thymus. CDR1 and CDR2 (germline): LGHNA, YNFKEQ. Trimming took off 2 bases at V and 2 bases at J, with 22 bases between the two ends. The CDR3 sequence is 19 residues long. V is TRBV4-2 and J is TRBJ1-3; no definite D call. The specimen sequenced was thymocytes. The receptor's source is a human donor. Here the CDR3 reads CASSQLPTSLADPGNTIYF. In DNA, the CDR3 is TGTGCCAGCAGCCAACTCCCGACTTCTCTCGCTGACCCTGGAAACACCATATATTTT.